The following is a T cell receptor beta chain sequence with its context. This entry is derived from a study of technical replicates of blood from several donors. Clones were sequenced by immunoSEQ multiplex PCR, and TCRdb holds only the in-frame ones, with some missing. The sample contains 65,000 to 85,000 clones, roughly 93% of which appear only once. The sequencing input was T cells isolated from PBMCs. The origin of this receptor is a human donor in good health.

CDR3: CASSESQDYEQYF. The CDR3 DNA is TGTGCCAGCAGTGAATCCCAGGACTACGAGCAGTACTTC. V gene TRBV6-1 combines with J gene TRBJ2-7; D uncertain. The germline V gene encodes CDR1 MNHNS and CDR2 SASEGT. The CDR3 runs 13 residues. Trimming took off 2 bases at V and 3 bases at J, with 8 bases between the two ends.